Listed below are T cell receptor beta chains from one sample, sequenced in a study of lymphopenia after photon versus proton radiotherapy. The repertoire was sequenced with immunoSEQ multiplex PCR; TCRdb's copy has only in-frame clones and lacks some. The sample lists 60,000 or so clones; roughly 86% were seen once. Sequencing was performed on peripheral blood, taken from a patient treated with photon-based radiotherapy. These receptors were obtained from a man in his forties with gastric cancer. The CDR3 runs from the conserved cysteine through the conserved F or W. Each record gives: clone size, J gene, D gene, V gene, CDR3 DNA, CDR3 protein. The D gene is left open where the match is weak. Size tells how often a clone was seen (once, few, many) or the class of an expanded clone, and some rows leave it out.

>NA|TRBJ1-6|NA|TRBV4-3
TGCGCCAGCAGCCAAGGGGGTTACAGGAATTCACCCCTCCACTTT
CASSQGGYRNSPLHF
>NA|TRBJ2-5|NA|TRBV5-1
TGCGCCAGCAGCACCCCCAGGGGAGGGGAGACCCAGTACTTC
CASSTPRGGETQYF
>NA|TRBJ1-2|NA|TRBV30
TGTGCCTGGAGGGAACCCCAGAGCGCGGGGCCCGATGGCTACACCTTC
CAWREPQSAGPDGYTF
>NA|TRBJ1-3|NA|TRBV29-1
TGCAGCGTTGTGGGTCTTACTGGAAACACCATATATTTT
CSVVGLTGNTIYF
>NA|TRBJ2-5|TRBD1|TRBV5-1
TGCGCCAGCGGGGCGTTCGCAGGGGGACAAGAGACCCAGTACTTC
CASGAFAGGQETQYF
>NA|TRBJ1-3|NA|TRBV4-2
TGTGCCAGCAGCCAAGAGGGCAGGGGAAAAGGAAACACCATATATTTT
CASSQEGRGKGNTIYF
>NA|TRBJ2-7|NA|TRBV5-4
TGTGCCAGCAGCTTGGGGGGGGACAGTTCCGAGCAGTACTTC
CASSLGGDSSEQYF
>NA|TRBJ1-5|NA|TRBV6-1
TGTGCCAGCACCCCGCGAAAGGGAGGAAATCAGCCCCAGCATTTT
CASTPRKGGNQPQHF
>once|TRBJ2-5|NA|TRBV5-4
TGTGCCAGCAGCTTGGCGATGGAGACCCAGTACTTC
CASSLAMETQYF
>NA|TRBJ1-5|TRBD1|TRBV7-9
TGTGCCAGCAGCTCTCTCGGGACAGCAAATCAGCCCCAGCATTTT
CASSSLGTANQPQHF
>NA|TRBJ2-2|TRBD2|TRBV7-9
TGTGCCAGCACCGCAGCGGGGGGTTCCGGGGAGCTGTTTTTT
CASTAAGGSGELFF
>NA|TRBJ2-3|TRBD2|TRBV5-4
TGTGCCAGCAGCCGTAGCGGGGGGACAGATACGCAGTATTTT
CASSRSGGTDTQYF
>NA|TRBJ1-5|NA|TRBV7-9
TGTGCCAGCAGCTTGGCAGACAGAGAGCGTCAGCCCCAGCATTTT
CASSLADRERQPQHF
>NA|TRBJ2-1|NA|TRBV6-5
TGTGCCAGCAGTTACTCCTGGGGGGCCGGGAATGAGCAGTTCTTC
CASSYSWGAGNEQFF
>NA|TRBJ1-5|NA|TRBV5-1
TGCGCCAGCAGCCGATTAAATCAGCCCCAGCATTTT
CASSRLNQPQHF
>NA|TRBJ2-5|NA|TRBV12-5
TGTGCTAGTGGTTTGGTCGTGGCACAGGATAGTGAGACCCAGTACTTC
CASGLVVAQDSETQYF
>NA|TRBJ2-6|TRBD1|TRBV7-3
TGTGCCAGCAGCCCAACGGCGGGCAGGGGGCTTATTCCTGGGGCCAACGTCCTGACTTTC
CASSPTAGRGLIPGANVLTF
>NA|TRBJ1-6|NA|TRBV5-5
TGTGCCAGCAGCTATGGGTCCGGTACGGGGTCCCTCCACTTT
CASSYGSGTGSLHF
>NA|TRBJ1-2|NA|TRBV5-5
TGTGCCAGCAGCCTCTCACGGACCGCCGAAGGCTACACCTTC
CASSLSRTAEGYTF
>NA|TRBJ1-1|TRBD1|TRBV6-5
TGTGCCAGCAGTAGACGACAGGGGAACACTGAAGCTTTCTTT
CASSRRQGNTEAFF
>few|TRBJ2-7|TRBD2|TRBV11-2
TGTGCCAGCAGCCAAAGGGAGGGTAATACCTACGAGCAGTACTTC
CASSQREGNTYEQYF
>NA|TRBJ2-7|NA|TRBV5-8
TGTGCCAGCAGCCGGTGGGGGAGCTCCTACGAGCAGTACTTC
CASSRWGSSYEQYF
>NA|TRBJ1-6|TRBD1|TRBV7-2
TGTGCCAGCAGCCCACAGGGGCAGGCCCTTTCACCCCTCCACTTT
CASSPQGQALSPLHF
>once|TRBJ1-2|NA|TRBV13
TGTGCCAGCAGCTTAGGGGGACGGCTTGAGGCGAACTATGGCTACACCTTC
CASSLGGRLEANYGYTF
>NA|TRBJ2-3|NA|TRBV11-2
TGTGCCAGCAGCCCGTCCGGGACAAGCACAGATACGCAGTATTTT
CASSPSGTSTDTQYF
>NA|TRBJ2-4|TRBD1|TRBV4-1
TGCGCCAGCACCGAGATCCCGGGACAGGGGTCCAAAAACATTCAGTACTTC
CASTEIPGQGSKNIQYF
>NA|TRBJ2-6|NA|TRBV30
TGTGCCTGGAGGGGGGTCGGTGGAAGGCCCACCACCCTCTCTGGGGCCAACGTCCTGACTTTC
CAWRGVGGRPTTLSGANVLTF
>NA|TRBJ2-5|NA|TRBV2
TGTGCCACCGTAATAGCGATACAAGAGACCCAGTACTTC
CATVIAIQETQYF